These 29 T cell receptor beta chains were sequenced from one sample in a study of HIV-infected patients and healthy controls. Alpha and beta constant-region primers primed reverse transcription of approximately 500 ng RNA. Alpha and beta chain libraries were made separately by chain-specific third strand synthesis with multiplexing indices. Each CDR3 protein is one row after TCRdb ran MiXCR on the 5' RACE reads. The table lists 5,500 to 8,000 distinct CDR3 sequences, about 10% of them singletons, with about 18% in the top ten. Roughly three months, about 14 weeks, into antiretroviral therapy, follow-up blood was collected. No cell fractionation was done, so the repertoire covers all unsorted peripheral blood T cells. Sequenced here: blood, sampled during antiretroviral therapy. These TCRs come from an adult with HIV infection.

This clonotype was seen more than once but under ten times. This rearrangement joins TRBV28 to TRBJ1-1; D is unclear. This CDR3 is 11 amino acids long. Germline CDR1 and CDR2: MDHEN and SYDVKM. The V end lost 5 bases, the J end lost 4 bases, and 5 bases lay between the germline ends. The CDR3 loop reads CASSTVTEAFF. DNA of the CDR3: TGTGCCAGCAGTACGGTCACTGAAGCTTTCTTT.

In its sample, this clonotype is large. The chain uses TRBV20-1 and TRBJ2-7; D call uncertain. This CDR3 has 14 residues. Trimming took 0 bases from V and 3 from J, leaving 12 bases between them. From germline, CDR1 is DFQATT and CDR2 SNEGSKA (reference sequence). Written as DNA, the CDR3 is TGCAGTGCTAGAGATCCAGGTACGGACTACGAGCAGTACTTC. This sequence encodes CSARDPGTDYEQYF.

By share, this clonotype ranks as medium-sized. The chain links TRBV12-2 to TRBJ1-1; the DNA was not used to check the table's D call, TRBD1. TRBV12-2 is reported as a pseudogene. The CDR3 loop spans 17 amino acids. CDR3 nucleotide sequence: TGTGCAAGTCGCTTAGCGCCTGAACAGGGCGTGAGGACTGAAGCTTTCTTT. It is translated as CASRLAPEQGVRTEAFF.

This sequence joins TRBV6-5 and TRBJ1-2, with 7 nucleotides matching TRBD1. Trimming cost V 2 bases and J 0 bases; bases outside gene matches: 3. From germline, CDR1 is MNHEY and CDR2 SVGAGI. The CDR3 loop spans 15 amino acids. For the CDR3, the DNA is TGTGCCAGCAGTTACGACAGGGCCCCTAACTATGGCTACACCTTC. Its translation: CASSYDRAPNYGYTF.

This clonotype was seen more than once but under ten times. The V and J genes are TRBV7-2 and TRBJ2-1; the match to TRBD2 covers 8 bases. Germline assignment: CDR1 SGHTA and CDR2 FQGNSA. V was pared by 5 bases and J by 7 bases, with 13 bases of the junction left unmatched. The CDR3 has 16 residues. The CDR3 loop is CASSPRGSGAGNEQFF. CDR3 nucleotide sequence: TGTGCCAGCAGCCCCCGGGGTAGCGGGGCCGGTAATGAGCAGTTCTTC.

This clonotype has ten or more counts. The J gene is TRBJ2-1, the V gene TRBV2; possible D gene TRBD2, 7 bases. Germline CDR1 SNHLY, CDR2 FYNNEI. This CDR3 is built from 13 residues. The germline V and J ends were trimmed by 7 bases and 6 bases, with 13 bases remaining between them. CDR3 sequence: CASMWGGFNEQFF. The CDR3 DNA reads TGTGCCAGCATGTGGGGGGGCTTCAATGAGCAGTTCTTC. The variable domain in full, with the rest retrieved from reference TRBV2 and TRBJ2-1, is EPEVTQTPSHQVTQMGQEVILRCVPISNHLYFYWYRQILGQKVEFLVSFYNNEISEKSEIFDDQFSVERPDGSNFTLKIRSTKLEDSAMYFCASMWGGFNEQFFGPGTRLTVL.

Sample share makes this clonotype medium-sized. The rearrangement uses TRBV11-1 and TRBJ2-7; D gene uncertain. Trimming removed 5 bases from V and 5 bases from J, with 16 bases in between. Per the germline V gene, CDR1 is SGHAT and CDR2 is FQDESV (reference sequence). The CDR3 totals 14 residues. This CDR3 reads CASSRNLKADEQYF. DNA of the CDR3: TGTGCCAGCAGCAGGAACCTTAAAGCTGACGAGCAGTACTTC.

CDR3 sequence (DNA): TGTGCCAGCAGTAAGTCCGCGGATAGCAATCAGCCCCAGCATTTT. Encoded protein: CASSKSADSNQPQHF. The gene calls are TRBV6-1 and TRBJ1-5; D remains unclear. V gave up 5 bases and J gave up 0 bases, with 11 bases separating them. The CDR3 covers 15 residues. CDR1 and CDR2 from the germline V gene are MNHNS and SASEGT.

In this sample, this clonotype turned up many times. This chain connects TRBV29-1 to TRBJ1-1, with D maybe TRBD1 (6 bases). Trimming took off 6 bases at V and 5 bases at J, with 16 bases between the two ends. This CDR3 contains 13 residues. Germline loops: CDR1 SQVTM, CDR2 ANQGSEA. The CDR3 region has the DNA TGCAGCGTGGGACATACCCCTAAGACTGAAGCTTTCTTT. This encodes CSVGHTPKTEAFF.

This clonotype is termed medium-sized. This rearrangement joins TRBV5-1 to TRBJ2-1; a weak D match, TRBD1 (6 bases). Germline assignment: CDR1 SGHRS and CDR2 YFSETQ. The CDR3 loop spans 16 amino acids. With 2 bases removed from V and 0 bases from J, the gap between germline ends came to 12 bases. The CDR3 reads CASSFGTSSSYNEQFF. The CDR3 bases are TGCGCCAGCAGCTTTGGGACATCGAGCTCCTACAATGAGCAGTTCTTC.

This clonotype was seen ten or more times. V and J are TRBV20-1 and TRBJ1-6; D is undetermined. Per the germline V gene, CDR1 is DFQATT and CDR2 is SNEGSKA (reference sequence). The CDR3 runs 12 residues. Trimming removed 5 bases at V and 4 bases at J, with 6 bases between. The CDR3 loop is CSARGYNSPLHF. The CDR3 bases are TGCAGTGCTCGGGGTTATAATTCACCCCTCCACTTT.

The CDR3 sequence is CASSQGWGRTSGANVLTF. The CDR3 region has the DNA TGTGCCAGCAGCCAGGGTTGGGGCCGGACCTCTGGGGCCAACGTCCTGACTTTC. The chain uses TRBV12-3 or TRBV12-4 and TRBJ2-6, with D maybe TRBD1 (5 bases). Trimming left V 6 bases short and J 0 bases short, with 18 bases between. The CDR3 covers 18 residues.

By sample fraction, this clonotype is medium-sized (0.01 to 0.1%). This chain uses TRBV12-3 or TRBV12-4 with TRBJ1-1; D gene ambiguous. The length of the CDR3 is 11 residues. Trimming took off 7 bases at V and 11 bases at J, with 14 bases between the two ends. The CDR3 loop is CASTSFRAAFF. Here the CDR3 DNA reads TGTGCCAGCACCTCATTCCGGGCGGCTTTCTTT.

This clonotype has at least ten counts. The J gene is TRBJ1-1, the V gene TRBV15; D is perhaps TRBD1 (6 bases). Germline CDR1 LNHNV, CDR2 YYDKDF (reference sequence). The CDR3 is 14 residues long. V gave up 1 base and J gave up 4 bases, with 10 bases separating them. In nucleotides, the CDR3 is TGTGCCACCAGCAGAGGAGGAGGGGGCACTGAAGCTTTCTTT. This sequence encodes CATSRGGGGTEAFF.

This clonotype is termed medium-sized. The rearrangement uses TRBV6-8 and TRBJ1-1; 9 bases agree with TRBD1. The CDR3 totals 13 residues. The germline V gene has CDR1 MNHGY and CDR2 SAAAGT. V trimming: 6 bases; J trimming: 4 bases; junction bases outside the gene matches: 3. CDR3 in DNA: TGTGCCAGCAGCCGGGACAGGGTCACTGAAGCTTTCTTT. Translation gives CASSRDRVTEAFF.

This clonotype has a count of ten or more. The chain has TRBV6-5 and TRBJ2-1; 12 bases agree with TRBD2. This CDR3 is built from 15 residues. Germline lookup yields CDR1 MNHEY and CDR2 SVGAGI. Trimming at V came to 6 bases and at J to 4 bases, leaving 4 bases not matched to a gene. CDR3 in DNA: TGTGCCAGCAGGCTCACTAGCGGGGGGTACAATGAGCAGTTCTTC. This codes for CASRLTSGGYNEQFF.

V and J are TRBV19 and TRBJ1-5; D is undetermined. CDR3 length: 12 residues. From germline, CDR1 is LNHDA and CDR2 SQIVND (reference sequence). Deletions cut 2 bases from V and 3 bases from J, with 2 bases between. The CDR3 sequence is CASSIHNQPQHF. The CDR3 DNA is TGTGCCAGTAGTATACACAATCAGCCCCAGCATTTT.

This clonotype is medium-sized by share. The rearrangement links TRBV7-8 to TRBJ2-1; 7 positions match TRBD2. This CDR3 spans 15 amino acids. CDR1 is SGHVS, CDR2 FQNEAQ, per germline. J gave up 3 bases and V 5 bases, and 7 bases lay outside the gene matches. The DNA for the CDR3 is TGTGCCAGCAGCATTCAAGCGGGAAACTACAATGAGCAGTTCTTC. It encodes CASSIQAGNYNEQFF.

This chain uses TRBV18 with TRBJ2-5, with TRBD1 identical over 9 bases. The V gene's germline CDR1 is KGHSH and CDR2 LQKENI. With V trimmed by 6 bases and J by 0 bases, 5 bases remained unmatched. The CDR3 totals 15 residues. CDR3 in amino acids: CASSLGQGNQETQYF. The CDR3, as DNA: TGTGCCAGCTCGCTGGGACAGGGCAACCAAGAGACCCAGTACTTC. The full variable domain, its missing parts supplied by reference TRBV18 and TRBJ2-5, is NAGVMQNPRHLVRRRGQEARLRCSPMKGHSHVYWYRQLPEEGLKFMVYLQKENIIDESGMPKERFSAEFPKEGPSILRIQQVVRGDSAAYFCASSLGQGNQETQYFGPGTRLLVL.

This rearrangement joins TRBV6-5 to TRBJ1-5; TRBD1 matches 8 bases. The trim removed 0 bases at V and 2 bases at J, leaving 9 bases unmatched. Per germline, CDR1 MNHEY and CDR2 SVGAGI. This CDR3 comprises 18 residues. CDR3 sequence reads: CASSYSRPRGQGNQPQHF. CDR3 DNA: TGTGCCAGCAGTTACTCGAGACCGAGGGGACAGGGCAATCAGCCCCAGCATTTT.

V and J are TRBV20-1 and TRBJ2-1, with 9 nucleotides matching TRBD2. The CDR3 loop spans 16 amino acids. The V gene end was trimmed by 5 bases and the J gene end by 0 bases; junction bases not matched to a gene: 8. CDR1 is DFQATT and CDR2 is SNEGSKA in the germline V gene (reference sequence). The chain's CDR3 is CSAPPFSGSSYNEQFF. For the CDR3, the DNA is TGCAGTGCTCCTCCCTTTAGCGGGAGCTCCTACAATGAGCAGTTCTTC.

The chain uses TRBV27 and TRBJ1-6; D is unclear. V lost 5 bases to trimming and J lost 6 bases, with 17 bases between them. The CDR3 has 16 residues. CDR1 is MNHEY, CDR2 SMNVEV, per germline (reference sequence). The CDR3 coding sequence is TGTGCCAGCAGTCCGCCACGCACATGGGGTAATTCACCCCTCCACTTT. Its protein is CASSPPRTWGNSPLHF.

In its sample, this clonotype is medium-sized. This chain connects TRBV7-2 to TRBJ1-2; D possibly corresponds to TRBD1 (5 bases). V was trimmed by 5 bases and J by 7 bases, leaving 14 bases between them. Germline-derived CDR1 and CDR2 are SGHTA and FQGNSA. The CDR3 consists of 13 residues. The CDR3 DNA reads TGTGCCAGCAGCCTGGGGACGGTTCGTGGCTACACCTTC. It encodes CASSLGTVRGYTF.

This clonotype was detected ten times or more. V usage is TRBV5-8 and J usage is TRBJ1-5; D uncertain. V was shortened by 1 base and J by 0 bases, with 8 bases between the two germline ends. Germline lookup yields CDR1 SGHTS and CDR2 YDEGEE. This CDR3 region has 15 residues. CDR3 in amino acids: CASSLQGYSNQPQHF. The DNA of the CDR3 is TGTGCCAGCAGCTTGCAAGGCTATAGCAATCAGCCCCAGCATTTT.

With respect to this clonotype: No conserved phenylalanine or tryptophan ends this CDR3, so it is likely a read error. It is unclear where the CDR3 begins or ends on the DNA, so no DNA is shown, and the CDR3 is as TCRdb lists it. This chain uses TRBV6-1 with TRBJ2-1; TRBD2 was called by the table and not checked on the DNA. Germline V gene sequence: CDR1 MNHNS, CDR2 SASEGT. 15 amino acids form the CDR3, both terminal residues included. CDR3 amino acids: CASSEGRLERSGGFI.

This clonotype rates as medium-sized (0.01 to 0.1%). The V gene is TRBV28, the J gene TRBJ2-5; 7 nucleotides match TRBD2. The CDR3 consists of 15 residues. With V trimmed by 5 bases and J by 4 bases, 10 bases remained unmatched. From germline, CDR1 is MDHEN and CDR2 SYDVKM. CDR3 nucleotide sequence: TGTGCCAGCAGTCGGGGGAGGGGAGGCTCAGAGACCCAGTACTTC. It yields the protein CASSRGRGGSETQYF.

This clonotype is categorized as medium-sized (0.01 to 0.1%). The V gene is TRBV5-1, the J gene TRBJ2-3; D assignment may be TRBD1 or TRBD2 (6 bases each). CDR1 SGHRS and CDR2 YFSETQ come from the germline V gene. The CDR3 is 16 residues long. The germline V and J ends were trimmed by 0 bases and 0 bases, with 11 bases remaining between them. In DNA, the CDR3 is TGCGCCAGCAGCTTGGAGGGGGGCCCTAGCACAGATACGCAGTATTTT. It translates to CASSLEGGPSTDTQYF.

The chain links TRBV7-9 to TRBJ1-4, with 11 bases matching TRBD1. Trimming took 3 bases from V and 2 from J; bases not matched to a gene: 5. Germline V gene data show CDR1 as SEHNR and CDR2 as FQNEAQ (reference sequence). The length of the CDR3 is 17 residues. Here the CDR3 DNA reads TGTGCCAGCAGCTTTGGGACAGGGGGTCGGACTAATGAAAAACTGTTTTTT. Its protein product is CASSFGTGGRTNEKLFF. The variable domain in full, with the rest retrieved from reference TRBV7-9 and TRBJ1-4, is DTGVSQNPRHKITKRGQNVTFRCDPISEHNRLYWYRQTLGQGPEFLTYFQNEAQLEKSRLLSDRFSAERPKGSFSTLEIQRTEQGDSAMYLCASSFGTGGRTNEKLFFGSGTQLSVL.

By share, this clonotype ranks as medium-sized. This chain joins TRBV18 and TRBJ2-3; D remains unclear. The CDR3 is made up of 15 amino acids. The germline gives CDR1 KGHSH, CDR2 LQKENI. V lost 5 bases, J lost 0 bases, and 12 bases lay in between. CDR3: CASSGVRVSTDTQYF. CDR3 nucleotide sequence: TGTGCCAGCTCAGGGGTCCGGGTCAGCACAGATACGCAGTATTTT.